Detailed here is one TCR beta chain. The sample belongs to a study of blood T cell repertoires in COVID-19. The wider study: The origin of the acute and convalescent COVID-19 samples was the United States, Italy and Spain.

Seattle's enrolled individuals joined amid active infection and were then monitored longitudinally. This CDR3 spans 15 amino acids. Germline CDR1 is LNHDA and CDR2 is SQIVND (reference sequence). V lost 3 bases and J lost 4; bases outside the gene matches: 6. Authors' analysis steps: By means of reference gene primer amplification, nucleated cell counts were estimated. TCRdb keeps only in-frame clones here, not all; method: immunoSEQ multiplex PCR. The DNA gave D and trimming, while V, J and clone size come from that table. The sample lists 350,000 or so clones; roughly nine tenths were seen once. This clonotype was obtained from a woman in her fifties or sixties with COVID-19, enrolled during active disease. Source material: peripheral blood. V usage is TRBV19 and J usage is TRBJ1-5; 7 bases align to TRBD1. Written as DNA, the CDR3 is TGTGCCAGTAGTATGGGAAGGGGACAGAATCAGCCCCAGCATTTT. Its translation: CASSMGRGQNQPQHF.